One sample yielded the 26 T cell receptor beta chains listed below, sequenced in a study of blood T cell repertoires in COVID-19. Profiled with immunoSEQ multiplex PCR; TCRdb holds only in-frame clones, not every one. Of some 200,000 clones listed, 84% are singletons. Sequences were obtained from peripheral blood. The receptors stem from a human donor in a cohort sampled during active COVID-19.

As to this clone: This CDR3 is also generated by other DNA sequences in the sample. CDR3 amino acids: CASSLGPSGRYEQYF. The DNA of the CDR3 is TGTGCCAGCAGCTTAGGTCCTAGCGGGAGGTACGAGCAGTACTTC. The rearrangement links TRBV13 to TRBJ2-7, with TRBD2 matching over 11 bases. The CDR3 totals 15 residues. The V gene end was trimmed by 0 bases and the J gene end by 4 bases; junction bases not matched to a gene: 2. Germline V lookup: CDR1 PRHDT, CDR2 FYEKMQ (reference sequence). The variable domain in full, completed from reference TRBV13 and TRBJ2-7, reads AAGVIQSPRHLIKEKRETATLKCYPIPRHDTVYWYQQGPGQDPQFLISFYEKMQSDKGSIPDRFSAQQFSDYHSELNMSSLELGDSALYFCASSLGPSGRYEQYFGPGTRLTVT.

This chain links TRBV11-2 with TRBJ1-3, with D unresolved. The germline gives CDR1 SGHAT, CDR2 FQNNGV. V dropped 3 bases and J dropped 0 bases, with 15 bases sitting between them. The CDR3 extends over 17 amino acids. CDR3 loop: CASSFRGFGDSGNTIYF. CDR3 DNA: TGTGCCAGCAGCTTTCGCGGGTTCGGAGACTCTGGAAACACCATATATTTT.

The chain is built from TRBV28 and TRBJ2-1; possibly TRBD2 for D (6 bases). The V end was cut by 5 bases, the J end by 7 bases, with 18 bases between. The length of the CDR3 is 15 residues. The germline CDR1 and CDR2 sequences are MDHEN and SYDVKM. The CDR3 here is CASSPLRDWGNEQFF. DNA of the CDR3: TGTGCCAGCAGTCCCCTCAGGGACTGGGGTAATGAGCAGTTCTTC.

J is TRBJ1-2 and V is TRBV28; 8 bases agree with TRBD1. The CDR3 length is 12 residues. The V gene's germline CDR1 is MDHEN and CDR2 SYDVKM. The junction had 8 bases not matched to a gene; V was cut back by 10 bases and J by 7 bases. The CDR3: CAILQGAAGYTF. The CDR3, as DNA: TGTGCCATCCTCCAGGGGGCCGCTGGCTACACCTTC.

The chain combines TRBV6-1 with TRBJ2-7, with TRBD1 matching over 9 bases. The junction had 8 bases not matched to a gene; V was cut back by 2 bases and J by 3 bases. The CDR3 is 16 residues long. Per germline, CDR1 MNHNS and CDR2 SASEGT. As DNA, the CDR3 is TGTGCCAGCAGTGAAAGGGGGACAGGGCGTCTCTACGAGCAGTACTTC. Protein product: CASSERGTGRLYEQYF.

CDR3 loop: CASSPLVSRGNTEAFF. CDR3 DNA: TGTGCCAGCTCACCGCTGGTCAGTCGCGGGAACACTGAAGCTTTCTTT. The chain links TRBV18 to TRBJ1-1, with D unclear. Germline V CDR1 and CDR2: KGHSH, LQKENI. Trimming took 3 bases from V and 1 from J, leaving 15 bases between them. The CDR3 has 16 amino acids.

The gene calls are TRBV2 and TRBJ2-7; 10 nucleotides align to TRBD1. Looked up from germline, CDR1 is SNHLY and CDR2 is FYNNEI. The CDR3 has 13 residues. Trimming removed 5 bases from V and 3 bases from J; junction bases left unmatched: 1. The CDR3 protein is CASSRDRGYEQYF. CDR3 DNA sequence: TGTGCCAGCAGTCGGGACAGGGGCTACGAGCAGTACTTC. Supplemented by reference TRBV2 and TRBJ2-7, the full variable domain reads EPEVTQTPSHQVTQMGQEVILRCVPISNHLYFYWYRQILGQKVEFLVSFYNNEISEKSEIFDDQFSVERPDGSNFTLKIRSTKLEDSAMYFCASSRDRGYEQYFGPGTRLTVT.

The chain joins TRBV7-8 to TRBJ2-1; D uncertain. CDR3 size: 14 residues. Germline-derived CDR1 and CDR2 are SGHVS and FQNEAQ. With 2 bases removed from V and 7 bases from J, the gap between germline ends came to 12 bases. The CDR3 loop is CASSLISRLNEQFF. CDR3 DNA sequence: TGTGCCAGCAGCTTAATCTCTAGATTGAATGAGCAGTTCTTC.

The genes are TRBV28 and TRBJ2-7; 7 positions agree with TRBD2. The CDR3 sequence is 12 residues long. Germline-derived CDR1 and CDR2 are MDHEN and SYDVKM. The J segment lost 5 bases and the V segment lost 5 bases, leaving 3 bases of the junction unmatched. CDR3 residues: CASSAAGDEQYF. CDR3 sequence (DNA): TGTGCCAGCAGTGCGGCGGGAGACGAGCAGTACTTC.

J is TRBJ2-2 and V is TRBV5-8; the D is unclear. The CDR3 sequence is 16 residues long. Trimming pared 0 bases from V and 1 base from J, leaving 10 bases between. Germline-derived CDR1 and CDR2 are SGHTS and YDEGEE. The CDR3 nucleotides are TGTGCCAGCAGCTTGGGGTGGCGGAGGAACACCGGGGAGCTGTTTTTT. Encoded protein: CASSLGWRRNTGELFF.

This clone has only a few counts. The gene calls are TRBV6-5 and TRBJ1-5; D is possibly TRBD1 (6 bases). The germline V gene has CDR1 MNHEY and CDR2 SVGAGI. The CDR3 sequence is 14 residues long. V was pared by 10 bases and J by 5 bases, with 18 bases between. CDR3 DNA sequence: TGTGCCATAACTGAGGGGGTGAGATATCAGCCCCAGCATTTT. This sequence encodes CAITEGVRYQPQHF.

The chain joins TRBV19 to TRBJ1-3; a possible D gene is TRBD1 (5 bases). The germline CDR1 and CDR2 sequences are LNHDA and SQIVND (reference sequence). The CDR3 runs 16 residues. The germline V and J ends were trimmed by 7 bases and 0 bases, with 16 bases remaining between them. The CDR3 DNA is TGTGCCAGTACCCGTCTCTCAGGGAACTCTGGAAACACCATATATTTT. This translates into CASTRLSGNSGNTIYF.

J is TRBJ1-1 and V is TRBV24-1; TRBD1 matches 10 bases. J lost 3 bases, V lost 6 bases, and 12 bases had no gene match. Per the germline V gene, CDR1 is KGHDR and CDR2 is SFDVKD. The CDR3 is made up of 17 amino acids. This chain's CDR3 is CATSRAGDRGRHTEAFF. The CDR3 DNA sequence: TGTGCCACCAGTAGGGCCGGCGACAGGGGGCGGCACACTGAAGCTTTCTTT.

The V and J genes are TRBV7-6 and TRBJ2-6, with 7 bases that match TRBD2. V gave up 5 bases and J gave up 0 bases; unmatched junction bases: 1. The germline V gene encodes CDR1 SGHVS and CDR2 FNYEAQ. The CDR3 contains 15 residues. In DNA, the CDR3 is TGTGCCAGCAGCCCGGGGGGCTCTGGGGCCAACGTCCTGACTTTC. Its translation is CASSPGGSGANVLTF.

This clone appeared many times. The V call is TRBV18, the J call TRBJ2-6; D gene unclear. The length of the CDR3 is 15 residues. The V gene lost 4 bases and the J gene lost 0 bases, with 7 bases spanning the gap. Germline V gene data show CDR1 as KGHSH and CDR2 as LQKENI. The CDR3 region is CASSQQSSGANVLTF. CDR3 DNA sequence: TGTGCCAGCTCACAACAGAGCTCTGGGGCCAACGTCCTGACTTTC. The full variable domain, in which reference TRBV18 and TRBJ2-6 provide the parts outside the CDR3, is NAGVMQNPRHLVRRRGQEARLRCSPMKGHSHVYWYRQLPEEGLKFMVYLQKENIIDESGMPKERFSAEFPKEGPSILRIQQVVRGDSAAYFCASSQQSSGANVLTFGAGSRLTVL.

This chain links TRBV28 with TRBJ2-7, with a weak D call TRBD1 (6 bases). The CDR3 spans 12 residues. Trimming pared 7 bases from V and 4 bases from J, leaving 11 bases between. Looked up from germline, CDR1 is MDHEN and CDR2 is SYDVKM. This CDR3 reads CASTKDSYEQYF. For the CDR3, the DNA is TGTGCCAGCACCAAGGACAGTTACGAGCAGTACTTC.

This clone showed up just once. The gene calls are TRBV15 and TRBJ2-1; the D is unclear. Germline values: CDR1 LNHNV, CDR2 YYDKDF (reference sequence). Trimming removed 0 bases at V and 2 bases at J, with 11 bases between. This CDR3 has 16 amino acids. The CDR3 here is CATSRDRVNPYNEQFF. The CDR3, as DNA: TGTGCCACCAGCAGAGATCGGGTAAATCCCTACAATGAGCAGTTCTTC.

The CDR3 bases are TGTGCCAGCAGCTTGGACAGGGGGGTATACAATGAGCAGTTCTTC. It yields the protein CASSLDRGVYNEQFF. The chain couples TRBV5-8 to TRBJ2-1; 8 bases line up with TRBD1. The CDR3 has 15 amino acids. V shed 0 bases and J 4 bases; nucleotides not matched to a gene: 3. Germline values: CDR1 SGHTS, CDR2 YDEGEE.

V is TRBV18 and J is TRBJ2-5; 7 nucleotides agree with TRBD2. CDR1 is KGHSH and CDR2 is LQKENI in the germline V gene. V trimming: 8 bases; J trimming: 5 bases; junction bases outside the gene matches: 11. The CDR3 covers 14 residues. CDR3 region: CASAGGRAPETQYF. DNA for the CDR3: TGTGCCAGCGCCGGGGGGAGGGCCCCGGAGACCCAGTACTTC.

The J gene is TRBJ1-2, the V gene TRBV28; D possibly corresponds to TRBD1 (5 bases). Trimming shortened V by 6 bases and J by 4 bases, and 12 bases separated the two germline ends. Germline V gives CDR1 MDHEN, CDR2 SYDVKM. CDR3 length equals 13 residues. Written as DNA, the CDR3 is TGTGCCAGCAGACCACAGGAATTCTATGGCTACACCTTC. It yields the protein CASRPQEFYGYTF.

This sequence joins TRBV29-1 and TRBJ2-2; D uncertain. Looked up from germline, CDR1 is SQVTM and CDR2 is ANQGSEA. V was shortened by 5 bases and J by 5 bases, with 12 bases between the two germline ends. The CDR3 is made up of 13 amino acids. CDR3 sequence reads: CSVRLSNTGELFF. The CDR3 DNA reads as TGCAGCGTTCGCCTTAGTAATACCGGGGAGCTGTTTTTT.

This clone occurred a few times. The chain combines TRBV9 with TRBJ2-3; 7 nucleotides align to TRBD1. With 1 base clipped from V and 2 bases from J, the junction kept 4 bases outside the gene matches. The CDR3 consists of 15 residues. Germline V gene data show CDR1 as SGDLS and CDR2 as YYNGEE. The CDR3 region has the DNA TGTGCCAGCAGCGTAACACAGGGGTCCACAGATACGCAGTATTTT. It translates to CASSVTQGSTDTQYF. Drawing the rest from reference TRBV9 and TRBJ2-3, the complete variable domain is DSGVTQTPKHLITATGQRVTLRCSPRSGDLSVYWYQQSLDQGLQFLIQYYNGEERAKGNILERFSAQQFPDLHSELNLSSLELGDSALYFCASSVTQGSTDTQYFGPGTRLTVL.

The chain couples TRBV3-1 (or the pseudogene TRBV3-2) to TRBJ2-7, with D possibly TRBD1 on 5 matching bases. The CDR3 runs to 14 residues. Trimming took 6 bases from V and 6 from J, leaving 18 bases between them. Germline lookup yields CDR1 LGHDT and CDR2 YNNKEL (reference sequence). The CDR3 region is CASRNFRVPGEQYF. DNA of the CDR3: TGTGCCAGCAGAAACTTCAGGGTTCCGGGCGAGCAGTACTTC.

The rearrangement joins TRBV6-2 or TRBV6-3 to TRBJ2-7, with 10 bases lining up with TRBD1. Germline CDR1 is MNHEY and CDR2 is SVGEGT. The CDR3 is 17 residues long. Losses at the gene ends were 2 bases for V and 5 bases for J; bases not matched to a gene: 12. This CDR3 reads CASSYHPRQGARHEQYF. Written as DNA, the CDR3 is TGTGCCAGCAGTTACCACCCGCGACAGGGGGCGCGGCACGAGCAGTACTTC.

This clone came up once. The chain carries TRBV7-2 and TRBJ2-3, with 12 bases that match TRBD2. V gave up 0 bases and J gave up 3 bases; unmatched junction bases: 7. CDR1 is SGHTA and CDR2 is FQGNSA in the germline V gene. This CDR3 has 18 residues. The CDR3 DNA follows: TGTGCCAGCAGCTTAGCGTTCCTAGCGGGGGGGGGTACAGATACGCAGTATTTT. It yields the protein CASSLAFLAGGGTDTQYF.

V is TRBV7-2 and J is TRBJ1-2, with a possible D match to TRBD1 (5 bases). The CDR3 length is 13 residues. Germline values: CDR1 SGHTA, CDR2 FQGNSA. Trimming shortened V by 5 bases and J by 5 bases, and 12 bases separated the two germline ends. The CDR3 is CASSLDSGYGYTF. CDR3 DNA: TGTGCCAGCAGCCTTGACAGTGGATATGGCTACACCTTC.